Each of the 24 T cell receptor beta chains below was sequenced from the same sample in a study of shared clonotypes between healthy human individuals. Clones were read by immunoSEQ multiplex PCR, and TCRdb kept only the in-frame ones, dropping some. Among more than 2 million clones, just under 95% were seen once, and the ten largest hold 0.85% to 1.2%. Naive-designated CD8 cells lacked CD45RO, were positively enriched for CCR7, and omitted terminally differentiated effector memory CD45RA+ cells. Sequencing used naive CD8+ T cells sorted from blood. The origin of the receptors is a man between 18 and 29 years old in good health.

The V and J genes are TRBV12-5 and TRBJ1-4, with 8 bases lining up with TRBD1. J gave up 8 bases and V 6 bases, and 17 bases lay outside the gene matches. The CDR3 covers 17 residues. CDR1 and CDR2 from the germline V gene are LGHNT and FRNRAP. The CDR3 region has the DNA TGTGCTAGTGGGCATGGACAGGGAGTGGGTAAGGCAGAAAAACTGTTTTTT. Translation: CASGHGQGVGKAEKLFF. The whole variable domain, remainder taken from reference TRBV12-5 and TRBJ1-4, is DARVTQTPRHKVTEMGQEVTMRCQPILGHNTVFWYRQTMMQGLELLAYFRNRAPLDDSGMPKDRFSAEMPDATLATLKIQPSEPRDSAVYFCASGHGQGVGKAEKLFFGSGTQLSVL.

This clone appeared once. The J gene is TRBJ1-4, the V gene TRBV4-1; D is uncertain. CDR3 length: 12 residues. Trimming took off 4 bases at V and 7 bases at J, with 7 bases between the two ends. Germline V gene lookup returns CDR1 MGHRA and CDR2 YSYEKL. In nucleotides, the CDR3 is TGCGCCAGCAGCCTAAACCGTGAAAAACTGTTTTTT. It translates to CASSLNREKLFF.

This chain uses TRBV28 with TRBJ2-7, with 10 nucleotides matching TRBD1. Germline V gene data show CDR1 as MDHEN and CDR2 as SYDVKM. Germline trimming cut 8 bases from V and 3 bases from J; bases unmatched to any gene: 4. The CDR3 extends over 13 amino acids. For the CDR3, the DNA is TGTGCCAGCCAAGACAGGGGGCACTACGAGCAGTACTTC. This translates into CASQDRGHYEQYF. Full variable domain (rest looked up from reference TRBV28 and TRBJ2-7): DVKVTQSSRYLVKRTGEKVFLECVQDMDHENMFWYRQDPGLGLRLIYFSYDVKMKEKGDIPEGYSVSREKKERFSLILESASTNQTSMYLCASQDRGHYEQYFGPGTRLTVT.

The gene calls are TRBV7-9 and TRBJ2-3; 11 bases match TRBD2. The length of the CDR3 is 17 residues. CDR1 is SEHNR and CDR2 is FQNEAQ in the germline V gene (reference sequence). J lost 3 bases, V lost 5 bases, and 10 bases had no gene match. The CDR3 coding sequence is TGTGCCAGCAGCAGTCTTCTAGCGGGGGGAGGGACAGATACGCAGTATTTT. Its protein product is CASSSLLAGGGTDTQYF.

This chain joins TRBV19 and TRBJ2-7; weak D call: TRBD1 (5 bases). Trimming removed 6 bases from V and 2 bases from J, with 14 bases in between. This CDR3 is built from 14 residues. Germline values: CDR1 LNHDA, CDR2 SQIVND (reference sequence). The CDR3: CASSQGLSTYEQYF. Written as DNA, the CDR3 is TGTGCCAGTAGCCAGGGCTTATCCACCTACGAGCAGTACTTC.

This clone was detected once. Other DNA sequences of this sample code for an identical CDR3. CDR3 region: CAISEGETQYF. The CDR3 coding sequence is TGTGCCATCAGTGAAGGGGAGACCCAGTACTTC. The J gene is TRBJ2-5, the V gene TRBV10-3; no definite D call. Trimming pared 3 bases from V and 5 bases from J, leaving 4 bases between. CDR3 length: 11 residues. Germline CDR1 reads ENHRY; CDR2 reads SYGVKD.

This clone is a singleton in its sample. The V gene is TRBV6-6, the J gene TRBJ2-1; tentatively, D is TRBD2 (5 bases). This CDR3 is built from 14 residues. Trimming cost V 5 bases and J 0 bases, with 8 bases left between them. Per germline, CDR1 MNHNY and CDR2 SVGAGI (reference sequence). CDR3 bases: TGTGCCAGCAGTGGCGGGCCCTCCTACAATGAGCAGTTCTTC. Protein: CASSGGPSYNEQFF.

The chain employs TRBV19 and TRBJ2-1; TRBD2 matches at 13 bases. Losses at the gene ends were 6 bases for V and 15 bases for J; bases not matched to a gene: 5. This CDR3 comprises 12 residues. Germline V gene sequence: CDR1 LNHDA, CDR2 SQIVND (reference sequence). The CDR3: CASSPGLAGVFF. CDR3 bases: TGTGCCAGTAGCCCCGGACTAGCGGGAGTGTTCTTC.

The chain uses TRBV5-6 and TRBJ1-2; possible D gene TRBD1, 6 bases. With 1 base removed from V and 8 bases from J, the gap between germline ends came to 21 bases. CDR3 length: 16 residues. Germline V gene data show CDR1 as SGHDT and CDR2 as YYEEEE. CDR3 sequence (DNA): TGTGCCAGCAGCTTGATCAGGGGACTGGATTTGTTAGGCTACACCTTC. Its translation is CASSLIRGLDLLGYTF. The full variable domain, rest sourced from reference TRBV5-6 and TRBJ1-2, is DAGVTQSPTHLIKTRGQQVTLRCSPKSGHDTVSWYQQALGQGPQFIFQYYEEEERQRGNFPDRFSGHQFPNYSSELNVNALLLGDSALYLCASSLIRGLDLLGYTFGSGTRLTVV.

V is TRBV10-3 and J is TRBJ2-1; 9 positions match TRBD2. V lost 3 bases to trimming and J lost 8 bases; unmatched junction nucleotides: 2. CDR1 is ENHRY, CDR2 SYGVKD, per germline. This CDR3 contains 13 residues. The CDR3 DNA reads as TGTGCCATCAGTGAAGGGACTAGCTATGAGCAGTTCTTC. Encoded protein: CAISEGTSYEQFF.

As regards this clone: The conserved final phenylalanine or tryptophan is absent from the CDR3, which likely points to a read error. V usage is TRBV11-2 and J usage is TRBJ1-6; D perhaps matches TRBD1 (6 bases). Germline V gives CDR1 SGHAT, CDR2 FQNNGV. The CDR3 totals 16 residues. The germline V and J ends were trimmed by 5 bases and 9 bases, with 20 bases remaining between them. CDR3 in DNA: TGTGCCAGCAGCCTAAGGACAGCGTCGCGGGGTTCACCCCTCCACCTT. Translation: CASSLRTASRGSPLHL.

This clone was found once. This sequence joins TRBV2 and TRBJ2-5; 9 positions agree with TRBD1. CDR1 and CDR2 (germline): SNHLY, FYNNEI. The V segment lost 7 bases and the J segment 3 bases; nucleotides outside the gene matches: 9. The CDR3 sequence is 15 residues long. The CDR3: CASIALGQGEETQYF. CDR3 DNA sequence: TGTGCCAGCATCGCACTGGGACAGGGAGAAGAGACCCAGTACTTC.

On this clone itself: Other DNA sequences within the sample encode an identical CDR3. The chain is built from TRBV19 and TRBJ2-7, with D tentatively TRBD2 (5 bases). CDR1 LNHDA and CDR2 SQIVND come from the germline V gene (reference sequence). This CDR3 is built from 14 residues. V was cut by 5 bases and J by 0 bases, with 11 bases left in between. CDR3 region: CASSSRGSSYEQYF. The CDR3 nucleotides read TGTGCCAGTAGTTCCCGGGGTAGCTCCTACGAGCAGTACTTC.

This clone was seen only once. This chain uses TRBV5-4 with TRBJ2-6; 12 bases align to TRBD1. In germline, CDR1 is SGHNT, CDR2 YYREEE (reference sequence). Losses at the gene ends were 2 bases for V and 3 bases for J; bases not matched to a gene: 3. The CDR3 length is 17 residues. The CDR3 protein is CASSFGTGGSGANVLTF. Here the CDR3 DNA reads TGTGCCAGCAGCTTCGGGACAGGGGGCAGTGGGGCCAACGTCCTGACTTTC.

The chain carries TRBV5-1 and TRBJ1-5, with a possible D match to TRBD1 (5 bases). The CDR3 has 15 residues. With 1 base removed from V and 5 bases from J, the gap between germline ends came to 13 bases. Germline CDR1 SGHRS, CDR2 YFSETQ. CDR3 amino acids: CASSLFTGGDQPQHF. In DNA, the CDR3 is TGCGCCAGCAGCTTGTTTACAGGAGGGGATCAGCCCCAGCATTTT.

DNA for the CDR3: TGTGCCAGCAGTGAACATGTGACAGGGTCAAACACTGAAGCTTTCTTT. It specifies CASSEHVTGSNTEAFF. The chain couples TRBV25-1 to TRBJ1-1, with TRBD1 matching over 7 bases. J gave up 2 bases and V 2 bases, and 8 bases lay outside the gene matches. CDR1 and CDR2 (germline): MGHDK, SYGVNS. The CDR3 length is 16 residues.

V and J are TRBV30 and TRBJ2-3; TRBD2 agrees at 7 bases. This CDR3 region has 13 residues. After removal of 5 bases from V and 4 bases from J, the junction contained 6 bases not matched to a gene. The V gene's germline CDR1 is GTSNPN and CDR2 SVGIG (reference sequence). CDR3 sequence reads: CAWDWGGADTQYF. The CDR3 coding sequence is TGTGCCTGGGATTGGGGGGGTGCAGATACGCAGTATTTT.

The rearrangement links TRBV9 to TRBJ1-4; D might be TRBD1 (5 bases). The V gene's germline CDR1 is SGDLS and CDR2 YYNGEE. CDR3 length equals 15 residues. Deletions cut 3 bases from V and 10 bases from J, with 19 bases between. This CDR3 is CASSETGATFGKLFF. The CDR3 nucleotides read TGTGCCAGCAGCGAGACCGGGGCCACCTTTGGAAAACTGTTTTTT.

The chain has TRBV5-1 and TRBJ1-2; D ambiguous. Trimming left V 6 bases short and J 6 bases short, with 12 bases between. This CDR3 has 12 residues. Germline lookup yields CDR1 SGHRS and CDR2 YFSETQ. The CDR3 reads CASTSGGHGYTF. The CDR3 DNA reads TGCGCCAGCACCAGCGGAGGACATGGCTACACCTTC.

The V and J genes are TRBV30 and TRBJ2-2; TRBD1 or TRBD2 may be the D gene (5 bases each). This CDR3 has 15 amino acids. Between the trimmed V and J ends, which lost 7 bases and 1 base, there was a span of 16 bases. Germline V gene data show CDR1 as GTSNPN and CDR2 as SVGIG (reference sequence). CDR3 residues: CAFSDGTVNTGELFF. CDR3 nucleotides: TGTGCCTTCTCGGACGGGACGGTGAACACCGGGGAGCTGTTTTTT.

The chain carries TRBV4-1 and TRBJ2-3, with 8 bases fitting TRBD2. The CDR3 covers 15 residues. Germline CDR1 reads MGHRA; CDR2 reads YSYEKL. V gave up 6 bases and J gave up 0 bases; unmatched junction bases: 5. The CDR3 loop is CASRGAGGSTDTQYF. In nucleotides, the CDR3 is TGCGCCAGCAGAGGGGCGGGGGGTAGCACAGATACGCAGTATTTT.

CDR3 in DNA: TGTGCCAGCAGCGTAGCGCAGTCCTCTGAAGCTTTCTTT. Translated: CASSVAQSSEAFF. The V call is TRBV9, the J call TRBJ1-1; no clear D. The CDR3 has 13 amino acids. V lost 0 bases and J 6 bases, leaving 9 bases between the germline ends. CDR1 and CDR2 (germline): SGDLS, YYNGEE.

CDR3 protein: CASSLAVYTGELFF. The CDR3 DNA reads as TGTGCCAGCAGCCTAGCGGTCTACACCGGGGAGCTGTTTTTT. The rearrangement joins TRBV2 to TRBJ2-2; 7 bases line up with TRBD2. CDR3 length: 14 residues. Germline V gives CDR1 SNHLY, CDR2 FYNNEI. V shed 6 bases, J shed 3 bases, and the junction held 4 bases outside the gene matches.

The chain has TRBV7-6 and TRBJ2-3, with D perhaps being TRBD1 or TRBD2 (5 bases each). Trimming stripped 1 base from V and 2 bases from J, with 13 bases between. There are 16 residues in the CDR3. Per the germline V gene, CDR1 is SGHVS and CDR2 is FNYEAQ. CDR3 residues: CASSLEADISTDTQYF. The DNA for the CDR3 is TGTGCCAGCAGCTTAGAAGCGGACATTTCCACAGATACGCAGTATTTT.